Listed below are T cell receptor beta chains from one sample, sequenced in a study of vaccination and CD4 T cells after COVID-19. Antigens for these TCRs are unknown. TCRdb re-derived calls from the PCR reads in MiXCR, one entry per CDR3 protein. The data hold some 4,000 distinct CDR3 sequences, with around 15% observed a single time. Material for sequencing was CD4+ T cells from blood, cultured in vitro. These receptors all come from a human donor who had recovered from COVID-19. The CDR3 runs from the conserved cysteine through the conserved F or W. The D gene is left open where the match is weak. Size is omitted from some rows. Given values are once, few, many or a class for expanded clones.

>TRBD2|TRBV5-1|TRBJ2-3|few
CASSTGRSGISTDTQYF
TGCGCCAGCAGCACGGGTCGTAGCGGGATTAGCACAGATACGCAGTATTTT
>.|TRBV20-1|TRBJ1-5|medium-sized
CSAEGPLNQPQHF
TGCAGTGCCGAGGGACCGCTAAATCAGCCCCAGCATTTT
>TRBD1|TRBV6-1|TRBJ1-2|medium-sized
CASSIRGNYGYTF
TGTGCCAGCAGCATCAGGGGGAACTATGGCTACACCTTC
>.|TRBV29-1|TRBJ2-3|.
CSVEDGGDTQYF
TGCAGCGTTGAAGATGGGGGGGATACGCAGTATTTT
>TRBD2|TRBV20-1|TRBJ2-7|few
CSAERGNEQYF
TGCAGTGCCGAGCGGGGGAATGAGCAGTACTTC
>.|TRBV6-1|TRBJ1-3|few
CASSDATASGNTIYF
TGTGCCAGCAGTGACGCTACCGCCTCTGGAAACACCATATATTTT
>TRBD1|TRBV19|TRBJ1-5|few
CATRQGGQPQHF
TGTGCCACCAGACAGGGAGGTCAGCCCCAGCATTTT
>TRBD2|TRBV5-1|TRBJ2-5|.
CASSYPSGGRETQYF
TGCGCCAGCAGCTACCCTAGCGGGGGCCGAGAGACCCAGTACTTC
>.|TRBV12-3/TRBV12-4|TRBJ1-2|few
CASTSLVPSNYGYTF
TGTGCCAGCACCTCTCTCGTTCCCTCCAACTATGGCTACACCTTC
>.|TRBV2|TRBJ2-1|.
CASQGRIYNEQFF
TGTGCCAGCCAGGGCCGCATCTACAATGAGCAGTTCTTC
>.|TRBV5-6|TRBJ2-2|.
CASSRTVNTGELFF
TGTGCCAGCAGCCGGACAGTGAACACCGGGGAGCTGTTTTTT
>.|TRBV29-1|TRBJ1-6|few
CSVGGSNNSPLHF
TGCAGCGTTGGAGGCAGTAATAATTCACCCCTCCACTTT
>.|TRBV5-1|TRBJ1-2|.
CASSLEAGTNYGYTF
TGCGCCAGCAGCTTGGAAGCGGGCACAAACTATGGCTACACCTTC
>.|TRBV6-2/TRBV6-3|TRBJ1-2|.
CASSLGRTNYGYTF
TGTGCCAGCAGTTTGGGACGGACTAACTATGGCTACACCTTC
>TRBD1|TRBV6-1|TRBJ1-1|medium-sized
CASSRDRIEAFF
TGTGCCAGCAGTCGGGACAGGATCGAAGCTTTCTTT
>TRBD1|TRBV30|TRBJ2-7|.
CAWSGDRPYKQYF
TGTGCCTGGAGTGGGGACAGACCCTACAAGCAGTACTTC
>TRBD1|TRBV11-1|TRBJ1-1|.
CASSLTGVAEAFF
TGTGCCAGCAGTCTGACAGGGGTCGCTGAAGCTTTCTTT
>.|TRBV12-3/TRBV12-4|TRBJ1-5|.
CASSLARQMPQHF
TGTGCCAGCAGTTTAGCCCGACAGATGCCCCAGCATTTT
>TRBD1|TRBV11-1|TRBJ1-1|.
CASSLTGVTEAFF
TGTGCCAGCAGTCTGACAGGGGTCACTGAAGCTTTCTTT
>.|TRBV6-1|TRBJ1-5|medium-sized
CASSGGQGYNQPQHF
TGTGCCAGCAGCGGTGGGCAGGGTTACAATCAGCCCCAGCATTTT
>TRBD1|TRBV12-3/TRBV12-4|TRBJ1-1|medium-sized
CASSQDRVQEAFF
TGTGCCAGCAGCCAGGACAGGGTCCAGGAAGCTTTCTTT
>.|TRBV19|TRBJ1-1|few
CASSIDPFYTEAFF
TGTGCCAGTAGTATAGATCCATTTTATACTGAAGCTTTCTTT
>TRBD2|TRBV7-2|TRBJ2-2|few
CASQSGDYNTGELFF
TGTGCCAGCCAGAGCGGGGACTACAACACCGGGGAGCTGTTTTTT
>.|TRBV18|TRBJ2-5|.
CASSPPGQRETQYF
TGTGCCAGCTCACCACCGGGACAAAGAGAGACCCAGTACTTC
>TRBD1|TRBV20-1|TRBJ2-2|medium-sized
CSARRDREGLHGELFF
TGCAGTGCTCGCCGGGACAGGGAGGGTCTACACGGGGAGCTGTTTTTT
>TRBD1|TRBV29-1|TRBJ1-2|few
CSVHGTGSYGYTF
TGCAGCGTCCACGGGACAGGTTCTTATGGCTACACCTTC
>.|TRBV12-3/TRBV12-4|TRBJ2-1|.
CASSGTLTGEQFF
TGTGCCAGCAGTGGAACCTTGACGGGTGAGCAGTTCTTC
>.|TRBV6-1|TRBJ2-7|.
CASRARTGTYEQYF
TGTGCCAGCAGGGCCCGGACTGGAACCTACGAGCAGTACTTC
>.|TRBV12-5|TRBJ2-3|medium-sized
CASGGGGGTDTQYF
TGTGCTAGTGGTGGGGGTGGGGGCACAGATACGCAGTATTTT
>.|TRBV7-3|TRBJ2-1|.
CASSLTFTAYNEQFF
TGTGCCAGCAGCTTAACGTTTACAGCCTACAATGAGCAGTTCTTC
>TRBD1|TRBV2|TRBJ2-1|.
CARGTEGSNEQFF
TGTGCCAGAGGGACAGAGGGGAGCAATGAGCAGTTCTTC
>.|TRBV30|TRBJ2-3|large
CAWSVRTGTDTQYF
TGTGCCTGGAGTGTACGCACGGGCACAGATACGCAGTATTTT
>.|TRBV5-1|TRBJ1-1|.
CASSLGQDNTEAFF
TGCGCCAGCAGCTTGGGGCAGGATAACACTGAAGCTTTCTTT
>.|TRBV27|TRBJ1-2|.
CASSFKAGSWGYTF
TGTGCCAGCAGTTTTAAGGCAGGTTCCTGGGGCTACACCTTC
>.|TRBV4-2|TRBJ1-2|.
CASSLTDRERYGYTF
TGTGCCAGCAGTCTTACGGACAGAGAACGGTATGGCTACACCTTC
>TRBD2|TRBV20-1|TRBJ2-5|large
CSARGSSGGVRTQYF
TGCAGTGCTAGAGGGTCTAGCGGGGGGGTGCGGACCCAGTACTTC
>.|TRBV20-1|TRBJ1-5|medium-sized
CSARDRSNQPQHF
TGCAGTGCTAGAGATCGGAGCAATCAGCCCCAGCATTTT
>.|TRBV2|TRBJ2-1|once
CASRNRDYNEQFF
TGTGCCAGCCGCAACCGAGACTACAATGAGCAGTTCTTC
>TRBD2|TRBV20-1|TRBJ2-4|.
CSARLASAKNIQYF
TGCAGTGCTCGACTAGCCTCCGCCAAAAACATTCAGTACTTC
>.|TRBV6-5|TRBJ2-7|.
CASSYQVNSYEQYF
TGTGCCAGCAGTTACCAAGTAAACTCCTACGAGCAGTACTTC
>.|TRBV9|TRBJ2-7|.
CASEGFGEQYF
TGTGCCAGCGAAGGTTTCGGCGAGCAGTACTTC
>.|TRBV25-1|TRBJ1-3|few
CASSESGFKENTIYF
TGTGCCAGCAGTGAATCAGGGTTTAAGGAAAACACCATATATTTT
>TRBD1|TRBV5-1|TRBJ2-5|.
CASSLRDRFLKETQYF
TGCGCCAGCAGCTTGAGGGACAGATTTCTAAAAGAGACCCAGTACTTC
>.|TRBV6-1|TRBJ1-1|.
CASGRYRATEAFF
TGTGCCAGCGGCAGATACAGGGCCACTGAAGCTTTCTTT
>.|TRBV10-3|TRBJ1-3|.
CAISEGVWISGNTIYF
TGTGCCATCAGTGAGGGGGTGTGGATAAGTGGAAACACCATATATTTT